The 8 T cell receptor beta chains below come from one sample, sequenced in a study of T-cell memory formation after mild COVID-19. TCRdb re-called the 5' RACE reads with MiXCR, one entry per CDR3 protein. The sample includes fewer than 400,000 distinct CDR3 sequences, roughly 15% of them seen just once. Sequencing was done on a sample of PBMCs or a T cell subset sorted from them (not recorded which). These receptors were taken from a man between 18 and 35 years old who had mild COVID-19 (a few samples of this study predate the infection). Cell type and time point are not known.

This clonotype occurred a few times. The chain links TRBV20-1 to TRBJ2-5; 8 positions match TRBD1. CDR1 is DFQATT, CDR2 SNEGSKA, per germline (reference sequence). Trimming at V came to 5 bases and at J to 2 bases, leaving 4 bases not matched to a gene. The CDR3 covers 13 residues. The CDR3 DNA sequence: TGCAGTGCTCCTGACAGGGGTCAAGAGACCCAGTACTTC. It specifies CSAPDRGQETQYF.

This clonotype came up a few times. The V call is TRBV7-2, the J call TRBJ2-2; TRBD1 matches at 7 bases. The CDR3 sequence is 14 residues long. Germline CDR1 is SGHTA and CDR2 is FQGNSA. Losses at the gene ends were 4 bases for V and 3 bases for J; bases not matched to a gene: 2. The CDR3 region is CASSSQGYTGELFF. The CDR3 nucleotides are TGTGCCAGCAGCTCACAGGGGTACACCGGGGAGCTGTTTTTT.

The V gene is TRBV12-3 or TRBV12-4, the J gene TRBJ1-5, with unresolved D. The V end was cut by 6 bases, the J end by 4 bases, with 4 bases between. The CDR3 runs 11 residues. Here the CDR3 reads CASRANQPQHF. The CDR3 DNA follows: TGTGCCAGCAGGGCGAATCAGCCCCAGCATTTT.

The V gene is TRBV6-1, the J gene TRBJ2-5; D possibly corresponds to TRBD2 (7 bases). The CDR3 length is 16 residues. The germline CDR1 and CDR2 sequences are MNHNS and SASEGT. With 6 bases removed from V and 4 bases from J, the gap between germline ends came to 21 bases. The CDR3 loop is CASSPPRGPRGETQYF. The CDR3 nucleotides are TGTGCCAGCAGCCCCCCGCGGGGGCCCCGAGGAGAGACCCAGTACTTC.

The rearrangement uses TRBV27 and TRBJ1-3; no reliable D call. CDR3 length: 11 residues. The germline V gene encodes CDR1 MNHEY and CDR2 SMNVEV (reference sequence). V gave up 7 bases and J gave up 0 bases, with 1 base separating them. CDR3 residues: CASISGNTIYF. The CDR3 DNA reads TGTGCCAGCATCTCTGGAAACACCATATATTTT.

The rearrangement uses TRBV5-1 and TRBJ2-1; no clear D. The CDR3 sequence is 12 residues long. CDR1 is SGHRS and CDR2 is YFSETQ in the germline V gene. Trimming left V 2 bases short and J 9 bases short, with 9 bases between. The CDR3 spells CASSFERTEQFF. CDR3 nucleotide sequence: TGCGCCAGCAGCTTCGAGCGTACTGAGCAGTTCTTC. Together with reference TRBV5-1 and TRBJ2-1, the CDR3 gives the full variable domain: KAGVTQTPRYLIKTRGQQVTLSCSPISGHRSVSWYQQTPGQGLQFLFEYFSETQRNKGNFPGRFSGRQFSNSRSEMNVSTLELGDSALYLCASSFERTEQFFGPGTRLTVL.

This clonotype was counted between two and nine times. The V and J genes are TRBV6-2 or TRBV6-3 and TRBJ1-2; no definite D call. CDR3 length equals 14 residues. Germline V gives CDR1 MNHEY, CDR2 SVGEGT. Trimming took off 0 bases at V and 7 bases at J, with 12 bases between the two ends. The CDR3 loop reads CASSYSGPPGGYTF. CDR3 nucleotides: TGTGCCAGCAGTTACTCCGGGCCGCCCGGTGGCTACACCTTC.

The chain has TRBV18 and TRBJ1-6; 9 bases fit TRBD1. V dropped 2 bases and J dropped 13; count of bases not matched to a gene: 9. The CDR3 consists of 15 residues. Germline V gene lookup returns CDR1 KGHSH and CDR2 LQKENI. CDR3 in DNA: TGTGCCAGCTCACCAGGCTATGGGACAGGGTATCCCCTCCACTTT. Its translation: CASSPGYGTGYPLHF. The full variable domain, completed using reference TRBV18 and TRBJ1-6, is NAGVMQNPRHLVRRRGQEARLRCSPMKGHSHVYWYRQLPEEGLKFMVYLQKENIIDESGMPKERFSAEFPKEGPSILRIQQVVRGDSAAYFCASSPGYGTGYPLHFGNGTRLTVT.